What follows are 18 T cell receptor beta chains derived from one specimen sequenced in a study of T-cell memory formation after mild COVID-19. TCRdb itself ran the 5' RACE reads through MiXCR, one entry per CDR3 protein. There are fewer than 700,000 distinct CDR3 sequences in the sample; about 20% occur only once, and around 12% lies in the top ten. Sequenced: PBMCs or a T cell subset sorted from them (not recorded which). Every receptor here comes from an adult woman who had mild COVID-19 (a few samples of this study predate the infection). Cell type and time point are not known.

The chain uses TRBV12-3 or TRBV12-4 and TRBJ2-3, with D perhaps TRBD2 (6 bases). Trimming stripped 3 bases from V and 0 bases from J, with 10 bases between. This CDR3 is built from 15 residues. The CDR3: CASSLASDSTDTQYF. The CDR3, as DNA: TGTGCCAGCAGTTTGGCTAGCGATAGCACAGATACGCAGTATTTT.

The CDR3: CASSQGTGVGDGYTF. CDR3 nucleotides: TGCGCCAGCAGCCAAGGGACAGGGGTTGGGGATGGCTACACCTTC. This chain joins TRBV4-1 and TRBJ1-2; 9 positions match TRBD1. V gave up 1 base and J gave up 6 bases; unmatched junction bases: 6. The germline CDR1 and CDR2 sequences are MGHRA and YSYEKL. The CDR3 contains 15 residues.

This clonotype was picked up a small number of times. This chain uses TRBV19 with TRBJ2-2, with D possibly being TRBD2 (5 bases). V lost 4 bases to trimming and J lost 4 bases, with 10 bases between them. Germline CDR1 LNHDA, CDR2 SQIVND (reference sequence). This CDR3 region has 14 residues. Written as DNA, the CDR3 is TGTGCCAGTAGTAGACTATCTACCACCGGGGAGCTGTTTTTT. It yields the protein CASSRLSTTGELFF.

The chain is built from TRBV2 and TRBJ1-3, with 7 positions matching TRBD1. Germline V CDR1 and CDR2: SNHLY, FYNNEI. This CDR3 has 14 amino acids. V lost 5 bases to trimming and J lost 2 bases; unmatched junction nucleotides: 3. CDR3 loop: CASSQQGPGNTIYF. Here the CDR3 DNA reads TGTGCCAGCAGTCAACAGGGGCCTGGAAACACCATATATTTT.

This clonotype was recorded a few times. The gene calls are TRBV12-3 or TRBV12-4 and TRBJ1-2; possibly TRBD1 for D (5 bases). V lost 4 bases to trimming and J lost 4 bases, with 13 bases between them. CDR3 length: 14 amino acids. The CDR3, as DNA: TGTGCCAGCAGTTCTGGGGCGCGCGGCTATGGCTACACCTTC. This gives the protein CASSSGARGYGYTF.

At least ten counts were recorded for this clonotype. This sequence joins TRBV20-1 and TRBJ1-5, with 11 nucleotides matching TRBD1. CDR1 and CDR2 (germline): DFQATT, SNEGSKA (reference sequence). The CDR3 loop spans 15 amino acids. J gave up 4 bases and V 6 bases, and 8 bases lay outside the gene matches. The CDR3 sequence is CSALRDRGENQPQHF. The CDR3 DNA sequence: TGCAGTGCCCTAAGGGACAGGGGGGAGAATCAGCCCCAGCATTTT.

This clonotype has a handful of counts. The CDR3 coding sequence is TGTGCCAGCAGCTCTAGCGGGAGGGCCCCCCAAGAGACCCAGTACTTC. Protein product: CASSSSGRAPQETQYF. The gene calls are TRBV7-9 and TRBJ2-5; 12 bases are a match to TRBD2. With V trimmed by 4 bases and J by 1 base, 4 bases remained unmatched. The CDR3 has 16 amino acids. CDR1 and CDR2 from the germline V gene are SEHNR and FQNEAQ (reference sequence).

The chain has TRBV20-1 and TRBJ1-1; no definite D call. Germline V lookup: CDR1 DFQATT, CDR2 SNEGSKA (reference sequence). CDR3 length equals 12 residues. V shed 0 bases and J shed 10 bases, with 12 bases lying between them. For the CDR3, the DNA is TGCAGTGCTAGAGAGGGCCCGGAACTAGCTTTCTTT. As protein: CSAREGPELAFF.

For this clonotype: A much larger clone differs from this one at a single base, so this may be a read error. The chain joins TRBV29-1 to TRBJ2-7; 8 bases are a match to TRBD1. Germline CDR1 is SQVTM and CDR2 is ANQGSEA. This CDR3 comprises 12 residues. J gave up 0 bases and V 6 bases, and 1 base lay outside the gene matches. CDR3 bases: TGCAGCGTCGGACAGGGCTCCTACGAGCAGTACTTC. Its translation: CSVGQGSYEQYF.

J is TRBJ2-3 and V is TRBV6-4, with D hard to call. V lost 2 bases to trimming and J lost 0 bases, with 3 bases between them. The CDR3 extends over 13 amino acids. Germline CDR1 is MRHNA and CDR2 is SNTAGT. The CDR3 DNA reads as TGTGCCAGCAGTGACGGGAGCACAGATACGCAGTATTTT. It yields the protein CASSDGSTDTQYF.

This clonotype was observed a handful of times. This chain links TRBV6-1 with TRBJ1-2; a possible D gene is TRBD1 (5 bases). This CDR3 is 14 amino acids long. V lost 4 bases to trimming and J lost 0 bases, with 9 bases between them. CDR1 is MNHNS and CDR2 is SASEGT in the germline V gene. CDR3 sequence reads: CASSGRGANYGYTF. CDR3 in DNA: TGTGCCAGCAGTGGAAGGGGAGCTAACTATGGCTACACCTTC.

This clonotype has a handful of counts. The J gene is TRBJ2-1, the V gene TRBV24-1; maybe TRBD2 (6 bases). The germline V gene encodes CDR1 KGHDR and CDR2 SFDVKD. The CDR3 spans 14 residues. Between the trimmed V and J ends, which lost 0 bases and 10 bases, there was a span of 12 bases. CDR3 region: CATSDLQSGREQFF. DNA for the CDR3: TGTGCCACCAGTGATTTGCAAAGTGGGAGGGAGCAGTTCTTC.

This clonotype came up a few times. The chain joins TRBV7-3 to TRBJ2-7; TRBD1 aligns across 9 bases. Germline V gene sequence: CDR1 SGHTA, CDR2 FQGTGA. V gave up 5 bases and J gave up 5 bases; unmatched junction bases: 4. The CDR3 spans 13 residues. CDR3 sequence: CASSPTGGDEQYF. The CDR3 nucleotides are TGTGCCAGCAGCCCGACAGGGGGAGACGAGCAGTACTTC.

This clonotype was seen more than once but under ten times. V gene TRBV6-2 or TRBV6-3 combines with J gene TRBJ2-2; D is tentatively TRBD1 or TRBD2 (5 bases each). CDR1 and CDR2 from the germline V gene are MNHEY and SVGEGT. Trimming took 3 bases from V and 1 from J, leaving 12 bases between them. The CDR3 runs to 16 residues. This CDR3 is CASSYPGTGNTGELFF. CDR3 DNA sequence: TGTGCCAGCAGTTATCCCGGGACGGGGAACACCGGGGAGCTGTTTTTT.

This clonotype turned up a few times. This sequence joins TRBV6-1 and TRBJ2-1; D is unclear. V gave up 1 base and J gave up 2 bases, with 15 bases separating them. CDR1 and CDR2 from the germline V gene are MNHNS and SASEGT. The CDR3 is 17 residues long. DNA of the CDR3: TGTGCCAGCAGTGAAGTGGCAGGCGCGGCCCCCTACAATGAGCAGTTCTTC. Protein: CASSEVAGAAPYNEQFF.

This clonotype appeared many times. The chain couples TRBV20-1 to TRBJ2-5, with TRBD1 identical over 7 bases. This CDR3 has 14 amino acids. The ends lost 0 bases at V and 5 bases at J; junction bases unmatched: 6. Germline V CDR1 and CDR2: DFQATT, SNEGSKA (reference sequence). The CDR3 loop reads CSARERDSRETQYF. Written as DNA, the CDR3 is TGCAGTGCTAGAGAACGGGACAGTCGGGAGACCCAGTACTTC.

The rearrangement links TRBV4-1 to TRBJ2-7; 10 positions agree with TRBD2. Germline lookup yields CDR1 MGHRA and CDR2 YSYEKL. This CDR3 has 16 residues. With 5 bases clipped from V and 0 bases from J, the junction kept 7 bases outside the gene matches. CDR3 sequence (DNA): TGCGCCAGCAGCGCTGGAGCGGGGGGGACCTCCTACGAGCAGTACTTC. It translates to CASSAGAGGTSYEQYF.

The chain couples TRBV2 to TRBJ2-7; D may be TRBD1 (5 bases). V lost 2 bases, J lost 5 bases, and 13 bases lay in between. This CDR3 contains 14 residues. CDR1 is SNHLY, CDR2 FYNNEI, per germline. The DNA of the CDR3 is TGTGCCAGCAGTGAATTATTCAGGGCCCACGAGCAGTACTTC. It is translated as CASSELFRAHEQYF.